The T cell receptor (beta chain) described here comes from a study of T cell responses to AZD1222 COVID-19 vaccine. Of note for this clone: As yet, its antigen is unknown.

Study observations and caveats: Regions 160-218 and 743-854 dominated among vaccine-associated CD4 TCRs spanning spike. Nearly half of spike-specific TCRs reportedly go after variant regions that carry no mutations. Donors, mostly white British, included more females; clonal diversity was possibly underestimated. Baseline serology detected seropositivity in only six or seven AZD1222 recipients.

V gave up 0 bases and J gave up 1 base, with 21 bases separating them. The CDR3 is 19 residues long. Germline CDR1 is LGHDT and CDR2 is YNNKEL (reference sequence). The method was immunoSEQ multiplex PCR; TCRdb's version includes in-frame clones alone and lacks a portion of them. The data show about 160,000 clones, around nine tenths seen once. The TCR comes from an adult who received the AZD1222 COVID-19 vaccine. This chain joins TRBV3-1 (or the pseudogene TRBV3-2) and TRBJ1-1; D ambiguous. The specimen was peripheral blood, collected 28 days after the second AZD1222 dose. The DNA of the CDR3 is TGTGCCAGCAGCCAAGATCCGGGCGCGTGGGAGGTCCAGAACACTGAAGCTTTCTTT. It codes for CASSQDPGAWEVQNTEAFF.